The 30 T cell receptor beta chains reported below all come from one sample, sequenced in a study of blood T cells in healthy people across ages. Through a sample-barcoded 5' primer and a J-beta primer mix, a second PCR was run for 7 to 11 cycles. TCRdb ran MiXCR on the 5' RACE reads and lists one entry per CDR3 protein. The sample lists about 930,000 distinct CDR3 sequences, 25% to 35% occurring once. A further study also used this sample, focusing on T cells of mothers and their children.

The sequenced material came from blood. These receptors were collected from a woman in her thirties or forties in good health.

The gene calls are TRBV2 and TRBJ2-7, with D tentatively TRBD1 (5 bases). The length of the CDR3 is 14 residues. The V gene's germline CDR1 is SNHLY and CDR2 FYNNEI. V shed 6 bases and J shed 1 base, with 13 bases lying between them. The CDR3 is CASRIPGRSYEQYF. DNA for the CDR3: TGTGCCAGCAGGATCCCAGGGCGATCCTACGAGCAGTACTTC.

This clonotype appeared a few times. The chain couples TRBV19 to TRBJ2-5, with TRBD2 matching over 8 bases. The CDR3 is made up of 15 amino acids. Germline-derived CDR1 and CDR2 are LNHDA and SQIVND (reference sequence). The ends lost 3 bases at V and 1 base at J; junction bases unmatched: 4. CDR3 sequence: CASSMWTSLQETQYF. DNA of the CDR3: TGTGCCAGTAGTATGTGGACTAGCCTCCAAGAGACCCAGTACTTC.

This clonotype occurred many times. The rearrangement uses TRBV7-2 and TRBJ2-3; either TRBD1 or TRBD2 may supply D (6 bases each). Trimming took 1 base from V and 4 from J, leaving 9 bases between them. The CDR3 contains 14 residues. CDR1 is SGHTA and CDR2 is FQGNSA in the germline V gene. CDR3 in DNA: TGTGCCAGCAGCTTAGAGGGGGGCGCAGATACGCAGTATTTT. This sequence encodes CASSLEGGADTQYF.

A single count supports this clonotype. The chain recombines TRBV29-1 with TRBJ2-3; D is uncertain. Germline assignment: CDR1 SQVTM and CDR2 ANQGSEA. The length of the CDR3 is 11 residues. Trimming cost V 0 bases and J 6 bases, with 4 bases left between them. CDR3: CSVEDCDTQYF. DNA of the CDR3: TGCAGCGTTGAAGATTGTGATACGCAGTATTTT.

This clonotype was observed at least ten times. CDR3 DNA: TGCGCCAGCAGCCAACAGCGGGGGGGCATCCAGTACTTC. This gives the protein CASSQQRGGIQYF. The V gene is TRBV4-3, the J gene TRBJ2-5; TRBD2 matches at 10 bases. This CDR3 region has 13 residues. The trim removed 2 bases at V and 10 bases at J, leaving 4 bases unmatched. The germline CDR1 and CDR2 sequences are LGHNA and YSLEER.

This clonotype was detected ten times or more. The CDR3 region is CSAGQLGEQYF. The DNA for the CDR3 is TGCAGTGCGGGACAGTTGGGCGAGCAGTACTTC. The chain combines TRBV20-1 with TRBJ2-7, with 7 bases lining up with TRBD1. CDR1 is DFQATT, CDR2 SNEGSKA, per germline (reference sequence). Trimming at V came to 6 bases and at J to 6 bases, leaving 5 bases not matched to a gene. The CDR3 length is 11 residues.

This clonotype appeared many times. This chain links TRBV4-2 with TRBJ2-5, with 10 nucleotides matching TRBD2. This CDR3 has 16 residues. The V gene end was trimmed by 0 bases and the J gene end by 2 bases; junction bases not matched to a gene: 3. CDR1 is LGHNA and CDR2 is YNFKEQ in the germline V gene. This chain's CDR3 is CASSQDGAGGQETQYF. CDR3 in DNA: TGTGCCAGCAGCCAAGATGGAGCGGGGGGGCAAGAGACCCAGTACTTC.

This clonotype was found many times. The rearrangement uses TRBV5-1 and TRBJ2-7; a possible D gene is TRBD2 (6 bases). CDR3 length: 14 amino acids. Trimming removed 0 bases at V and 1 base at J, with 8 bases between. The V gene's germline CDR1 is SGHRS and CDR2 YFSETQ. CDR3 DNA: TGCGCCAGCAGCTTGGACGCGGGATCCTACGAGCAGTACTTC. It is translated as CASSLDAGSYEQYF.

The table lists this clonotype with a few counts. This chain links TRBV12-3 or TRBV12-4 with TRBJ1-1, with TRBD1 as a possible D gene (5 bases). V lost 5 bases, J lost 12 bases, and 16 bases lay in between. This CDR3 contains 12 residues. DNA of the CDR3: TGTGCCAGCAGTCACACAGGAGGCGGGACTTTCTTT. Amino acid sequence: CASSHTGGGTFF.

Remarks on this clonotype: This may come from a read error, since a much larger clone is one base off. The V and J genes are TRBV12-3 or TRBV12-4 and TRBJ2-3; TRBD2 might be the D (7 bases). CDR3 length equals 13 residues. The ends were cut back, 6 bases at V and 8 bases at J, with 15 bases in the middle. The CDR3 loop reads CASRLTGRGTQYF. The CDR3 DNA reads TGTGCCAGCAGGTTAACAGGGAGGGGTACGCAGTATTTT.

A few counts support this clonotype. The V call is TRBV11-2, the J call TRBJ2-7; maybe TRBD1 (6 bases). This CDR3 comprises 16 residues. The V end lost 1 base, the J end lost 0 bases, and 13 bases lay between the germline ends. Per the germline V gene, CDR1 is SGHAT and CDR2 is FQNNGV. The CDR3 is CASSLGRWTDSYEQYF. CDR3 DNA sequence: TGTGCCAGCAGCTTAGGCCGATGGACAGACTCCTACGAGCAGTACTTC.

The sample holds a few counts of this clonotype. This chain links TRBV28 with TRBJ2-7; unclear D gene. Germline V gene data show CDR1 as MDHEN and CDR2 as SYDVKM. The CDR3 contains 14 residues. V lost 3 bases and J 3 bases, leaving 12 bases between the germline ends. CDR3 region: CASSFRNGRYEQYF. Here the CDR3 DNA reads TGTGCCAGCAGTTTTCGAAACGGTCGCTACGAGCAGTACTTC.

V and J are TRBV7-9 and TRBJ2-5; 9 positions agree with TRBD1. Germline assignment: CDR1 SEHNR and CDR2 FQNEAQ (reference sequence). Trimming cost V 2 bases and J 2 bases; bases outside gene matches: 6. The CDR3 contains 16 residues. In DNA form, the CDR3 reads TGTGCCAGCAGCTTACCTCTGGGACAGGGACAAGAGACCCAGTACTTC. Encoded protein: CASSLPLGQGQETQYF.

The chain combines TRBV27 with TRBJ1-2, with TRBD1 as a possible D gene (5 bases). The CDR3 loop spans 14 amino acids. Deletions cut 5 bases from V and 3 bases from J, with 13 bases between. Germline V CDR1 and CDR2: MNHEY, SMNVEV (reference sequence). The DNA of the CDR3 is TGTGCCAGCAGTCCCCCTCGGGGGTACTATGGCTACACCTTC. It translates to CASSPPRGYYGYTF.

In its sample, this clonotype was seen a few times. The V and J genes are TRBV7-9 and TRBJ1-1; no clear D gene. This CDR3 contains 16 residues. Per the germline V gene, CDR1 is SEHNR and CDR2 is FQNEAQ (reference sequence). Trimming removed 4 bases from V and 1 base from J, with 16 bases in between. The CDR3 coding sequence is TGTGCCAGCAGCTCTATCAGAGGCGGATCGAACACTGAAGCTTTCTTT. It codes for CASSSIRGGSNTEAFF.

Concerning this clonotype: A read error is possible here, since a much larger clone lies one base away. In DNA form, the CDR3 reads TGCAGTGCTAGAGGGTTTAGCGGGGGGAACGAGCAGTTCTTC. Translated: CSARGFSGGNEQFF. This chain links TRBV20-1 with TRBJ2-1; 10 bases fit TRBD2. The CDR3 contains 14 residues. Germline V gene data show CDR1 as DFQATT and CDR2 as SNEGSKA (reference sequence). With 1 base clipped from V and 10 bases from J, the junction kept 7 bases outside the gene matches.

This chain joins TRBV3-1 and TRBJ2-1, with D uncertain. V was pared by 0 bases and J by 4 bases, with 13 bases between. The CDR3 length is 16 residues. Germline V gene lookup returns CDR1 LGHDT and CDR2 YNNKEL (reference sequence). In DNA form, the CDR3 reads TGTGCCAGCAGCCAAGAAAACAACCAGCCTTACAATGAGCAGTTCTTC. Residues: CASSQENNQPYNEQFF.

This clonotype was seen repeatedly, ten times or more. The germline gene is not matched at one end of the junction; a read error may be the cause. This chain connects TRBV7-7 to TRBJ2-7; no firm D call. The CDR3 totals 13 residues. Germline V gene lookup returns CDR1 SSHAT and CDR2 FNYEAQ (reference sequence). The CDR3 DNA is TGTGCTAGCAGCCCAGGTCTGTTCTACGAGCAGTACTTC. Encoded protein: CASSPGLFYEQYF.

Details on this clonotype: The germline gene is not matched at one end of the junction; a read error may be the cause. The chain recombines TRBV7-2 with TRBJ1-4; 8 bases align to TRBD1. This CDR3 is built from 15 residues. Germline loops: CDR1 SGHTA, CDR2 FQGNSA. The CDR3 nucleotides read TGTGCCAGCAGCCAGCAGGGGGCCCCTAATGAAAAACGGTTTTTT. Its translation is CASSQQGAPNEKRFF. Combining the CDR3 with reference TRBV7-2 and TRBJ1-4 gives the whole variable domain GAGVSQSPSNKVTEKGKDVELRCDPISGHTALYWYRQSLGQGLEFLIYFQGNSAPDKSGLPSDRFSAERTGGSVSTLTIQRTQQEDSAVYLCASSQQGAPNEKRFFGSGTQLSVL.

The chain is built from TRBV20-1 and TRBJ2-1; TRBD2 might be the D (5 bases). Germline V gene data show CDR1 as DFQATT and CDR2 as SNEGSKA (reference sequence). CDR3 length equals 13 residues. Trimming cost V 2 bases and J 6 bases, with 11 bases left between them. The CDR3 sequence: CSARSLAGNEQFF. CDR3 sequence (DNA): TGCAGTGCTAGAAGTCTAGCAGGCAATGAGCAGTTCTTC.

The chain recombines TRBV3-1 with TRBJ2-1; D ambiguous. This CDR3 comprises 13 residues. Between the trimmed V and J ends, which lost 0 bases and 5 bases, there was a span of 5 bases. Germline loops: CDR1 LGHDT, CDR2 YNNKEL (reference sequence). The CDR3 DNA reads TGTGCCAGCAGCCAAGATAGTAACAATGAGCAGTTCTTC. This sequence encodes CASSQDSNNEQFF.

The J gene is TRBJ1-5, the V gene TRBV10-3; D unclear. The CDR3 is 15 residues long. From germline, CDR1 is ENHRY and CDR2 SYGVKD. Between the trimmed V and J ends, which lost 0 bases and 6 bases, there was a span of 12 bases. CDR3 bases: TGTGCCATCAGTGAGTCACCCGGGCGGGTTCAGCCCCAGCATTTT. It codes for CAISESPGRVQPQHF.

The rearrangement links TRBV7-9 to TRBJ1-2; tentative D call: TRBD1 (5 bases). V was pared by 5 bases and J by 2 bases, with 15 bases between. The CDR3 runs 15 residues. The germline gives CDR1 SEHNR, CDR2 FQNEAQ (reference sequence). The DNA of the CDR3 is TGTGCCAGCAGCCACCTAGAACGGGGGAACTATGGCTACACCTTC. It translates to CASSHLERGNYGYTF.

As regards this clonotype: A much larger clone differs by one base, so this may be a read error. The CDR3 sequence is CASSRSLRGSDNEKLYF. The CDR3 DNA follows: TGTGCCAGCAGTCGATCCCTCAGGGGGAGCGACAATGAAAAACTGTATTTT. The J gene is TRBJ2-3, the V gene TRBV12-3 or TRBV12-4, with 7 bases that match TRBD1. V was pared by 5 bases and J by 14 bases, with 25 bases of the junction left unmatched. The CDR3 runs to 17 residues.

This clonotype was found a few times. V gene TRBV7-9 combines with J gene TRBJ2-7, with 7 bases fitting TRBD1. Germline CDR1 SEHNR, CDR2 FQNEAQ (reference sequence). The junction had 3 bases not matched to a gene; V was cut back by 7 bases and J by 0 bases. The CDR3 is 13 residues long. As DNA, the CDR3 is TGTGCCAGCAAAGACAGGGACTCCTACGAGCAGTACTTC. Translated, it gives CASKDRDSYEQYF.

The chain couples TRBV20-1 to TRBJ1-5; TRBD1 agrees at 9 bases. V dropped 3 bases and J dropped 4; count of bases not matched to a gene: 16. Germline CDR1 DFQATT, CDR2 SNEGSKA (reference sequence). CDR3 size: 18 residues. The CDR3 sequence is CSASAAGTGPWVNQPQHF. Here the CDR3 DNA reads TGCAGTGCTAGTGCGGCGGGGACAGGGCCTTGGGTAAATCAGCCCCAGCATTTT.

This clonotype was observed a single time. The chain has TRBV12-3 or TRBV12-4 and TRBJ1-2; TRBD1 agrees at 7 bases. The CDR3 is 15 residues long. The V gene end was trimmed by 2 bases and the J gene end by 4 bases; junction bases not matched to a gene: 7. CDR3 sequence (DNA): TGTGCCAGCAGTTTATCGGACGCAGGGGGCTATGGCTACACCTTC. This sequence encodes CASSLSDAGGYGYTF.

V usage is TRBV28 and J usage is TRBJ2-4, with D possibly being TRBD2 (6 bases). The DNA end lines up better with TRBJ2-7; the J call may be wrong. The CDR3 is 15 amino acids. The germline gives CDR1 MDHEN, CDR2 SYDVKM. The DNA of the CDR3 is TGTGCCAGCAGCCCCCGGGACTTTGTTCGTGGCGAGCAGTACTTC. This encodes CASSPRDFVRGEQYF.

The genes are TRBV4-1 and TRBJ2-1; D call uncertain. There are 17 residues in the CDR3. Germline lookup yields CDR1 MGHRA and CDR2 YSYEKL. Trimming left V 1 base short and J 1 base short, with 14 bases between. This CDR3 reads CASSQVVPLDSYNEQFF. The CDR3 region has the DNA TGCGCCAGCAGCCAAGTAGTACCCTTAGATTCCTACAATGAGCAGTTCTTC.

The chain joins TRBV6-1 to TRBJ1-1; 11 nucleotides match TRBD1. With V trimmed by 1 base and J by 4 bases, 2 bases remained unmatched. The CDR3 is made up of 15 amino acids. Germline assignment: CDR1 MNHNS and CDR2 SASEGT. This chain's CDR3 is CASSEEGTGGTEAFF. CDR3 nucleotides: TGTGCCAGCAGTGAAGAAGGGACAGGGGGCACTGAAGCTTTCTTT.